These 22 T cell receptor beta chains originate from one sample sequenced in a study of beta chain features in type 1 diabetes. All of the isolated RNA was reverse transcribed, so expressed TCRB transcripts were sequenced. Method: immunoSEQ multiplex PCR; TCRdb's copy keeps in-frame clones and lacks some. Of fewer than 350,000 clones in the sample, about 8.5% were seen once. The sequencing sample was made of central memory CD4+ T cells from blood. The receptors were sampled from a woman between 18 and 29 years old in good health.

This clone was recorded a few times. The rearrangement joins TRBV19 to TRBJ2-1, with D possibly called TRBD1 or TRBD2 (5 bases each). Per the germline V gene, CDR1 is LNHDA and CDR2 is SQIVND (reference sequence). The CDR3 is 14 residues long. The V and J ends lost 7 bases and 2 bases respectively, with 12 bases between them. The DNA of the CDR3 is TGTGCCAGTACCCATGGGGGAGCCTACAATGAGCAGTTCTTC. This codes for CASTHGGAYNEQFF. The full variable domain, completed using reference TRBV19 and TRBJ2-1, is DGGITQSPKYLFRKEGQNVTLSCEQNLNHDAMYWYRQDPGQGLRLIYYSQIVNDFQKGDIAEGYSVSREKKESFPLTVTSAQKNPTAFYLCASTHGGAYNEQFFGPGTRLTVL.

The chain has TRBV29-1 and TRBJ2-5, with D uncertain. The V end was cut by 4 bases, the J end by 7 bases, with 13 bases between. The CDR3 covers 12 residues. Germline CDR1 SQVTM, CDR2 ANQGSEA. This CDR3 reads CSVVGHGMTQYF. The CDR3 DNA reads TGCAGCGTTGTGGGTCACGGAATGACCCAGTACTTC.

The V call is TRBV28, the J call TRBJ1-4; perhaps TRBD1 as D (6 bases). The CDR3 runs 14 residues. CDR1 is MDHEN, CDR2 SYDVKM, per germline. The ends were cut back, 7 bases at V and 3 bases at J, with 12 bases in the middle. The CDR3: CASINPGANEKLFF. In nucleotides, the CDR3 is TGTGCCAGCATTAACCCAGGGGCTAATGAAAAACTGTTTTTT.

This chain connects TRBV7-3 to TRBJ2-2, with no clear D. The ends were cut back, 2 bases at V and 0 bases at J, with 7 bases in the middle. The CDR3 totals 15 residues. CDR1 and CDR2 from the germline V gene are SGHTA and FQGTGA. Here the CDR3 DNA reads TGTGCCAGCAGCTTAGGCTCCACGAACACCGGGGAGCTGTTTTTT. It yields the protein CASSLGSTNTGELFF.

This clone was observed a few times. The V call is TRBV10-3, the J call TRBJ1-1, with D perhaps matching TRBD1 (6 bases). Trimming removed 5 bases from V and 1 base from J, with 11 bases in between. CDR1 and CDR2 (germline): ENHRY, SYGVKD. This CDR3 spans 14 amino acids. CDR3 region: CAISRQEANTEAFF. The CDR3 DNA follows: TGTGCCATCAGTAGACAGGAGGCGAACACTGAAGCTTTCTTT.

This clone turned up a few times. The chain couples TRBV2 to TRBJ1-5; a weak D match, TRBD1 (5 bases). V was clipped by 6 bases and J by 3 bases, with 12 bases between them. This CDR3 has 14 residues. CDR1 is SNHLY, CDR2 FYNNEI, per germline. The CDR3 sequence: CASRDTLNNQPQHF. CDR3 nucleotides: TGTGCCAGCAGGGACACATTGAACAATCAGCCCCAGCATTTT.

This clone turned up a few times. V and J are TRBV6-5 and TRBJ2-3, with D possibly called TRBD1 or TRBD2 (6 bases each). The V gene's germline CDR1 is MNHEY and CDR2 SVGAGI. The CDR3 extends over 15 amino acids. The V and J ends lost 0 bases and 6 bases respectively, with 13 bases between them. CDR3 loop: CASSYSTGAMDTQYF. In DNA form, the CDR3 reads TGTGCCAGCAGTTACTCGACGGGGGCGATGGATACGCAGTATTTT.

This clone was seen a handful of times. The chain is built from TRBV7-9 and TRBJ2-7; the D gene is possibly TRBD2 (5 bases). Trimming pared 7 bases from V and 5 bases from J, leaving 18 bases between. The CDR3 is 14 residues long. Germline V gene data show CDR1 as SEHNR and CDR2 as FQNEAQ (reference sequence). The CDR3 DNA follows: TGTGCCAGCACCCCAGGTCTTAACGGGAACGAGCAGTACTTC. Translated, it gives CASTPGLNGNEQYF.

This clone was picked up many times. The CDR3 nucleotides read TGTGCCAGCAGTTTAAGAAGGGGCTATGGCTACACCTTC. As protein: CASSLRRGYGYTF. The V and J genes are TRBV28 and TRBJ1-2; tentative D call: TRBD1 (5 bases). The CDR3 is made up of 13 amino acids. Trimming stripped 2 bases from V and 4 bases from J, with 8 bases between. The germline gives CDR1 MDHEN, CDR2 SYDVKM.

The J gene is TRBJ1-2, the V gene TRBV28; a weak D match, TRBD1 (6 bases). The germline V gene encodes CDR1 MDHEN and CDR2 SYDVKM. The CDR3 is 14 residues long. Trimming took 6 bases from V and 4 from J, leaving 15 bases between them. Written as DNA, the CDR3 is TGTGCCAGCAGCTGGCAGGGGAACCCCTATGGCTACACCTTC. Protein: CASSWQGNPYGYTF.

As concerns this clone: This specimen includes other DNA sequences encoding the same CDR3. The rearrangement uses TRBV27 and TRBJ2-2; no clear D. Per germline, CDR1 MNHEY and CDR2 SMNVEV (reference sequence). V lost 0 bases and J 6 bases, leaving 8 bases between the germline ends. This CDR3 is built from 14 residues. In DNA form, the CDR3 reads TGTGCCAGCAGTTTATCGACTGTCCCCGGGGAGCTGTTTTTT. Residues: CASSLSTVPGELFF.

This clone was seen more than once but under ten times. In nucleotides, the CDR3 is TGTGCCAGCAGCAGGCCTCCGGGACGCCAGGCCTACGAGCAGTACGTC. Its translation is CASSRPPGRQAYEQYV. The V gene is TRBV11-1, the J gene TRBJ2-7, with D possibly being TRBD1 or TRBD2 (5 bases each). There are 16 residues in the CDR3. The germline V and J ends were trimmed by 5 bases and 2 bases, with 19 bases remaining between them. The germline gives CDR1 SGHAT, CDR2 FQDESV (reference sequence).

This clone was observed a few times. This sequence joins TRBV10-3 and TRBJ1-2, with 10 bases fitting TRBD1. The CDR3 extends over 15 amino acids. Germline V gene data show CDR1 as ENHRY and CDR2 as SYGVKD. V lost 2 bases to trimming and J lost 2 bases; unmatched junction nucleotides: 2. This CDR3 is CAISEGGQGNYGYTF. For the CDR3, the DNA is TGTGCCATCAGTGAGGGGGGACAGGGGAACTATGGCTACACCTTC.

This rearrangement joins TRBV29-1 to TRBJ2-7; 12 bases align to TRBD2. This CDR3 is built from 13 residues. J was trimmed by 5 bases and V by 7 bases; bases with no gene match: 6. CDR1 and CDR2 from the germline V gene are SQVTM and ANQGSEA. CDR3 loop: CSDGLAGPHEQYF. Written as DNA, the CDR3 is TGCAGCGATGGACTAGCGGGACCTCACGAGCAGTACTTC.

This clone was seen a few times. The V and J genes are TRBV4-2 and TRBJ1-2; D is unclear. Trimming stripped 0 bases from V and 6 bases from J, with 5 bases between. The CDR3 has 12 residues. Germline assignment: CDR1 LGHNA and CDR2 YNFKEQ. Here the CDR3 DNA reads TGTGCCAGCAGCCAAGATGGTAATGGCTACACCTTC. It yields the protein CASSQDGNGYTF.

This clone was seen only a few times. V and J are TRBV28 and TRBJ2-1; TRBD2 matches at 11 bases. This CDR3 region has 15 residues. With V trimmed by 2 bases and J by 7 bases, 4 bases remained unmatched. Per germline, CDR1 MDHEN and CDR2 SYDVKM. CDR3 bases: TGTGCCAGCAGTTTACTAGCGGGGGGCCATAATGAGCAGTTCTTC. Translating it yields CASSLLAGGHNEQFF.

This clone turned up a few times. The rearrangement uses TRBV4-2 and TRBJ2-3; 12 positions match TRBD2. CDR1 LGHNA and CDR2 YNFKEQ come from the germline V gene. V lost 4 bases, J lost 2 bases, and 10 bases stayed unmatched. There are 18 residues in the CDR3. The CDR3 region has the DNA TGTGCCAGCAGCCTGCTAGCGGGGGGGCTGCCCCCCACAGATACGCAGTATTTT. The encoded protein is CASSLLAGGLPPTDTQYF.

CDR3: CASSPSGGTNYNEQFF. Here the CDR3 DNA reads TGTGCCAGCTCACCAAGTGGCGGGACAAATTACAATGAGCAGTTCTTC. The V and J genes are TRBV18 and TRBJ2-1; D assignment may be TRBD1 or TRBD2 (6 bases each). Trimming removed 2 bases at V and 4 bases at J, with 15 bases between. Germline loops: CDR1 KGHSH, CDR2 LQKENI. The CDR3 sequence is 16 residues long. Complete variable domain (other parts from reference TRBV18 and TRBJ2-1): NAGVMQNPRHLVRRRGQEARLRCSPMKGHSHVYWYRQLPEEGLKFMVYLQKENIIDESGMPKERFSAEFPKEGPSILRIQQVVRGDSAAYFCASSPSGGTNYNEQFFGPGTRLTVL.

V is TRBV5-4 and J is TRBJ2-3; D call uncertain. V lost 2 bases and J lost 2, with 18 bases in between. This CDR3 is built from 17 residues. CDR1 and CDR2 (germline): SGHNT, YYREEE (reference sequence). The CDR3 sequence: CASSLGLWISTTDTQYF. The DNA of the CDR3 is TGTGCCAGCAGCTTAGGTCTGTGGATCTCGACCACAGATACGCAGTATTTT.

This clone was counted only a few times. The chain uses TRBV7-9 and TRBJ1-5, with TRBD1 matching 8 bases. Germline assignment: CDR1 SEHNR and CDR2 FQNEAQ (reference sequence). After removal of 5 bases from V and 2 bases from J, the junction contained 2 bases not matched to a gene. The CDR3 spans 14 residues. The DNA for the CDR3 is TGTGCCAGCAGCCCGACAGGGGGCAATCAGCCCCAGCATTTT. Residues: CASSPTGGNQPQHF.

This clone was detected a few times. The chain couples TRBV30 to TRBJ1-4; no clear D. CDR1 GTSNPN and CDR2 SVGIG come from the germline V gene (reference sequence). V was trimmed by 5 bases and J by 7 bases, leaving 8 bases between them. The length of the CDR3 is 11 residues. CDR3 nucleotides: TGTGCCTGGGCAAGGAGTGAAAAACTGTTTTTT. Its translation is CAWARSEKLFF.

Notes on this clone: At the DNA level, this CDR3 is encoded by other sequences in the same sample as well. V usage is TRBV6-1 and J usage is TRBJ1-1, with D unclear. The V gene lost 2 bases and the J gene lost 2 bases, with 6 bases spanning the gap. Germline values: CDR1 MNHNS, CDR2 SASEGT. The CDR3 contains 13 residues. In DNA, the CDR3 is TGTGCCAGCAGTGAACAGCCCAACACTGAAGCTTTCTTT. Residues: CASSEQPNTEAFF.